This section outlines one T cell receptor beta chain sequence together with its context. Its antigen is not yet known. Base qualities were left out, and no much larger clone turns up one base away. The data belong to a study of cytomegalovirus exposure and HLA in healthy donors listed by TCRdb under 2017. Background for the entire study: An earlier analysis of approximately 640 of the donors reported 250 to 300 Gb of sequence data and approximately 110 million unique TCR beta sequences from roughly 180 million T cells. Approximately 310 gigabases of sequencing data and approximately 93 million unique TCR sequences were included in an early release covering about 600 HLA-typed donors. Of the roughly 390 genotyped donors, around 81% fell in the genetic ancestry cluster associated with self-reported Caucasian donors. The aim of the study was to test whether cataloging public T cell receptors could identify signatures of past pathogen exposure. The study used immunosequencing to profile the T cell repertoires of hundreds of subjects and linked those repertoires to cytomegalovirus serostatus. Along with the approximately 670-subject first cohort, a separate validation cohort of some 130 different subjects was used. The study combined high-throughput TCR immunosequencing, statistical association of individual TCRs with disease status, and machine learning to predict cytomegalovirus infection status. A later analysis re-examined previously published TCR beta repertoires from about 700 donors and added high-resolution HLA genotyping to investigate patterns of TCR occurrence. Rather than drawing on any new phenotypic data, the later analysis identified candidate immune exposures from TCR beta sequences and the way those sequences occurred across donors. In an earlier analysis of a few hundred of the donors, high-throughput TCR beta sequencing was used to judge whether each TCR beta V gene segment behaved as functional or pseudogenic. Donor age, sex, ethnicity and CMV serostatus were compiled alongside the repertoire data. A later genetic analysis took genome-wide SNP genotypes for about 65% of the 666 donors and used that subset as a discovery cohort. All discovery cohort repertoires had been generated on a single sequencing platform. HLA typing covered class I and class II loci at four-digit resolution. The number of typed donors differed by locus: roughly 629-640 for A, B, C, DRB1 and DQB1; 500 to 550 for DQA1; roughly 600 for DPA1; and about 470 for DPB1. Because of strong linkage in the cohort, roughly five DR-DQ haplotypes were treated as single units for association and clustering. On average, roughly 250,000 unique TCR beta nucleotide sequences were sequenced per donor among fewer than 500 genotyped donors of the cohort, with roughly 18% of those sequences being non-productive. Broader findings and caveats from the paper: Because counts were too low, around 18 rarely observed V segments, including chromosome 9 orphons, were left out of the earlier analysis of some 640 of the donors. The presence/absence analyses assumed that sequencing depth was roughly uniform across donors, and that assumption may not be true. According to a later genetic analysis, donors in an Asian-associated ancestry cluster had fewer N-insertions in productive TCRs than the approximately 610-donor mean. In a later analysis, HLA-associated TCR beta chains showed more clonal expansion and lower generation probabilities than non-associated chains that were equally common. HLA typing was unavailable for some donors at each locus, so association tests used only the typed subset. For the cohort, immune exposure information was limited to CMV serostatus. A cluster of highly shared sequence variants was judged likely to be a technical artifact of the sequencing pipeline. Several of the top co-occurrence clusters appeared to be linked to parvovirus B19, influenza, CMV and Epstein-Barr virus, according to a later analysis. When HLA alleles, especially DR and DQ, strongly co-occurred, TCR associations were difficult to assign to individual alleles. Some IMGT-functional V segments, including TRBV6-2 and TRBV6-3, could not be told apart with the 87-base-pair reads, so those segments were excluded. The classifier was reported to diagnose cytomegalovirus status with high specificity and sensitivity in both the original and validation cohorts. An association between a missense DCLRE1C variant and V-gene and J-gene trimming of TCR beta chains was found in a later genetic analysis and replicated in an independent cohort. In the study, some 160 TCR beta chains were listed as associated with cytomegalovirus. A further reported finding was that TCR beta sequences accurately predicted the HLA-A and HLA-B alleles for most subjects in the first cohort. Linkage disequilibrium might explain the correlated functional status among segregating V segments, but an unknown experimental factor could not be excluded. In a later analysis, around 17,000 TCR beta sequences were associated with specific HLA alleles at a false discovery rate of 0.05. A few of the identified cytomegalovirus-associated TCR beta chains were confirmed in vitro to be specific for cytomegalovirus antigens. In a later analysis, most CMV-associated TCR beta chains were found to appear HLA-restricted, with HLA associations seemingly driven largely by CMV exposure. Most TCR sequences were seen in very few donors, while some public TCRs were found in many individuals. In this cohort, only TCR beta chains were sequenced, and detectable features were limited by the absence of alpha or paired-chain data. Broadly in line with IMGT annotations, most TCR beta V segments showed up in productive rearrangements about 90% or about 30% of the time in an earlier analysis of several hundred of the donors. The authors suggested that the approach could potentially be extended to other disease states and immunological phenotypes. A later analysis found that TCR association rates varied across HLA loci, with DRB1 alleles showing the most associated TCRs and HLA-C alleles the fewest.

The germline V and J ends show losses of 4 bases and 3 bases respectively, and no gene match explains 9 bases of the junction. Per the germline V gene, SGHDT is the CDR1 and YYEEEE is the CDR2. Taken from cysteine to phenylalanine, the CDR3 has 16 residues. Only the CDR3 DNA stays, 48 bases, in frame from base 1. The cohort consisted of approximately 670 healthy bone marrow donors. All cohort members were sampled while nominally healthy, although unrecorded immune exposures were likely present. The donor tested CMV seropositive and was one of the 289 seropositive cohort members. Every donor gave a peripheral blood sample, and the peripheral blood mononuclear cells from that sample were used for TCR beta sequencing. Genomic DNA extraction from the blood cell samples was performed with the Qiagen DNeasy Blood Extraction Kit. The library was prepared using the immunoSEQ multiplex PCR assay. A mixture of 60 forward primers for TCR Vbeta segments and 13 reverse primers for TCR Jbeta segments was used in the multiplex PCR. The CDR3 region of rearranged TCR beta genes was amplified from genomic DNA by a multiplex PCR assay. The Illumina HiSeq System was used to sequence the amplified TCR beta libraries as 87-base-pair reads. In the original analysis: A later analysis counted approximately 76 million unique TCR beta chains across the 550 to 800 repertoires, and around 9.9 million of these chains were shared by at least two donors. To remove PCR and sequencing errors, raw reads were error-corrected and collapsed into unique sequences using a nearest-neighbor algorithm that merged closely related sequences. Alignment of CDR3 sequences to IMGT reference sequences was used to assign V, D and J gene segments. For a sequence to be retained, at least a six-nucleotide match to both a V gene segment and a J gene segment was required. Rearrangements were classified as productive when the CDR3 lacked stop codons and remained in frame with V and J, and all other rearrangements were classified as non-productive. CDR3 was defined according to IMGT convention as the region running from the second conserved V-encoded cysteine to the conserved J-encoded phenylalanine. In an earlier analysis of 550 to 650 of the donors, sequences lacking an unambiguous match to a single V gene segment were excluded. In an earlier analysis of 587 of the donors, V segments were called functional above 56.7% productive rearrangements and were called segregating when the between-donor standard deviation exceeded 5%. To diagnose cytomegalovirus status from the catalog of TCR beta chain sequences, a statistical classification framework was built. In a later analysis, TCR nucleotide sequences were compared against IMGT/GENE-DB human TR gene sequences so that V and J genes could be assigned. In a later analysis, CDR3 sequences and most-parsimonious VDJ recombination scenarios were assigned using the TCRdist pipeline. In a later analysis, each TCR beta chain was defined by its CDR3 amino acid sequence together with its V-gene family, and reads without a unique V-gene family were excluded. To address suspected cross-contamination and a sequencing artifact, a later analysis removed some 620 highly shared, low-generation-probability nucleotide sequences. A later analysis calculated a clonal expansion index for each public chain from normalized within-repertoire ranks of inferred template counts. In a later analysis, generation probabilities were computed with a VDJ recombination model fitted to out-of-frame rearrangements, and the resulting probabilities were checked against IGoR. A later analysis scored TCR-TCR, TCR-HLA and TCR-CMV co-occurrence with hypergeometric tests, applying a repertoire-size bias correction to TCR pairs. False discovery rates were estimated in a later analysis by permuting HLA or CMV assignments 20 times. A later analysis grouped co-occurring TCRs with DBSCAN, adding TCRdist sequence similarity when clustering within HLA-allele-positive subsets. Repertoires with fewer than 30,000 or more than 120,000 public chains, plus five repertoires with anomalous nucleotide sharing, were excluded from co-occurrence clustering. TCRdb took over this immuneACCESS table, retaining in-frame rearrangements with V and J assigned. Such tables are incomplete; in checked studies, under half of the missing clones stem from an unresolved V gene, and the remainder is unexplained. V and J calls plus clone size are reproduced from that table; the DNA served to infer D and trimming. The table for this sample lists 180,000 or so clones; roughly 80% of them were counted only once. Jointly, the top ten make up 1.2% to 1.5% of the sample.

The TCR was taken from a girl aged 10 to 17 in good health and CMV-seropositive. The chain employs TRBV5-6 and TRBJ2-3; 9 bases in the middle match TRBD1. Input material: PBMCs. CDR3 sequence: CASSGPGTGRTDTQYF. The DNA sequence is TGTGCCAGCAGCGGACCCGGGACAGGGAGGACAGATACGCAGTATTTT.